Below are 22 T cell receptor beta chains sequenced from a single sample in a study of OX40 agonist ivuxolimab in advanced cancers. Clones were sequenced by immunoSEQ multiplex PCR, and TCRdb holds only the in-frame ones, with some missing. The sample has 65,000 to 75,000 clones; around 85% are singletons. The sample consisted of CD4+ or CD8+ T cells sorted from blood, taken in a trial of the OX40 agonist ivuxolimab. These receptors were taken from an adult with an advanced solid tumor such as melanoma, head and neck, liver or kidney cancer.

The gene calls are TRBV7-9 and TRBJ2-7; 8 bases match TRBD1. From germline, CDR1 is SEHNR and CDR2 FQNEAQ (reference sequence). This CDR3 is 14 amino acids long. With V trimmed by 2 bases and J by 7 bases, 7 bases remained unmatched. CDR3 nucleotides: TGTGCCAGCAGCTTACTGGACAGGGCGGATGAGCAGTACTTC. Translated, it gives CASSLLDRADEQYF. Combining the CDR3 with reference TRBV7-9 and TRBJ2-7 gives the whole variable domain DTGVSQNPRHKITKRGQNVTFRCDPISEHNRLYWYRQTLGQGPEFLTYFQNEAQLEKSRLLSDRFSAERPKGSFSTLEIQRTEQGDSAMYLCASSLLDRADEQYFGPGTRLTVT.

This sequence joins TRBV5-8 and TRBJ1-1; D remains ambiguous. The germline V gene has CDR1 SGHTS and CDR2 YDEGEE. The ends were cut back, 3 bases at V and 5 bases at J, with 14 bases in the middle. CDR3 length equals 14 residues. The CDR3: CASSYGRLWTEAFF. CDR3 coding DNA: TGTGCCAGCAGCTACGGCCGCTTATGGACTGAAGCTTTCTTT.

This clone was detected a few times. V gene TRBV9 combines with J gene TRBJ2-3; D gene ambiguous. Trimming took off 4 bases at V and 3 bases at J, with 12 bases between the two ends. CDR1 SGDLS and CDR2 YYNGEE come from the germline V gene. The CDR3 length is 14 residues. CDR3: CASSPALLTDTQYF. Written as DNA, the CDR3 is TGTGCCAGCAGCCCAGCCCTACTGACAGATACGCAGTATTTT.

The chain uses TRBV11-3 and TRBJ2-5; D uncertain. Trimming stripped 3 bases from V and 3 bases from J, with 11 bases between. The CDR3 sequence is 14 residues long. From germline, CDR1 is SGHNT and CDR2 YENEEA. CDR3 in DNA: TGTGCCAGCAGCTTGGCGTACGCCAAAGAGACCCAGTACTTC. Amino acids: CASSLAYAKETQYF. The variable domain in full, completed from reference TRBV11-3 and TRBJ2-5, reads EAGVVQSPRYKIIEKKQPVAFWCNPISGHNTLYWYLQNLGQGPELLIRYENEEAVDDSQLPKDRFSAERLKGVDSTLKIQPAELGDSAVYLCASSLAYAKETQYFGPGTRLLVL.

This chain joins TRBV30 and TRBJ2-1; D might be TRBD1 or TRBD2, each matching 5 bases. The CDR3 runs 12 residues. Germline CDR1 GTSNPN, CDR2 SVGIG (reference sequence). Trimming took 1 base from V and 8 from J, leaving 9 bases between them. The CDR3 DNA reads as TGTGCCTGGAGTGACCGGGACGATGAGCAGTTCTTC. It encodes CAWSDRDDEQFF.

The chain recombines TRBV13 with TRBJ1-2, with a possible D match to TRBD1 (5 bases). Germline CDR1 and CDR2: PRHDT and FYEKMQ (reference sequence). Trimming removed 5 bases at V and 3 bases at J, with 19 bases between. The length of the CDR3 is 16 residues. The CDR3 DNA follows: TGTGCCAGCAGCCCAAGCCCTGGGCAGGGTGACTATGGCTACACCTTC. Translating gives CASSPSPGQGDYGYTF.

A single count supports this clone. The gene calls are TRBV7-8 and TRBJ2-7; TRBD1 agrees at 7 bases. This CDR3 has 14 residues. V trimming: 5 bases; J trimming: 3 bases; junction bases outside the gene matches: 7. Germline V lookup: CDR1 SGHVS, CDR2 FQNEAQ. CDR3 residues: CASSPRDRNYEQYF. The CDR3 nucleotides are TGTGCCAGCAGCCCTCGGGACAGAAACTACGAGCAGTACTTC.

The chain has TRBV2 and TRBJ1-2; the match to TRBD1 covers 8 bases. CDR3 length: 15 residues. Trimming cost V 7 bases and J 4 bases; bases outside gene matches: 11. Germline CDR1 and CDR2: SNHLY and FYNNEI. CDR3 in DNA: TGTGCCAGCAAAGGGCAGGGGGCCCAGATCTATGGCTACACCTTC. Its translation is CASKGQGAQIYGYTF.

This clone was seen once. The chain recombines TRBV2 with TRBJ2-7; no reliable D call. Germline V gives CDR1 SNHLY, CDR2 FYNNEI. The CDR3 sequence is 12 residues long. V lost 7 bases to trimming and J lost 6 bases, with 13 bases between them. The chain's CDR3 is CASIFRAGEQYF. CDR3 coding DNA: TGTGCCAGCATCTTTAGGGCTGGCGAGCAGTACTTC. Based on the CDR3 plus reference TRBV2 and TRBJ2-7, the full variable domain is EPEVTQTPSHQVTQMGQEVILRCVPISNHLYFYWYRQILGQKVEFLVSFYNNEISEKSEIFDDQFSVERPDGSNFTLKIRSTKLEDSAMYFCASIFRAGEQYFGPGTRLTVT.

The chain joins TRBV27 to TRBJ2-7; possible D gene TRBD1, 6 bases. V was pared by 2 bases and J by 3 bases, with 11 bases between. Germline V CDR1 and CDR2: MNHEY, SMNVEV (reference sequence). The CDR3 contains 14 residues. The CDR3 region has the DNA TGTGCCAGCAGTTTAGGCGACAGGCTCTACGAGCAGTACTTC. Translated, it gives CASSLGDRLYEQYF.

The CDR3 loop is CAISGTGAIEQYF. DNA for the CDR3: TGTGCCATCAGCGGGACAGGCGCAATCGAGCAGTACTTC. V is TRBV10-3 and J is TRBJ2-7; 8 bases match TRBD1. This CDR3 is built from 13 residues. CDR1 is ENHRY, CDR2 SYGVKD, per germline. With 6 bases clipped from V and 6 bases from J, the junction kept 7 bases outside the gene matches.

The rearrangement uses TRBV6-4 and TRBJ2-3; 7 nucleotides match TRBD1. The length of the CDR3 is 15 residues. From germline, CDR1 is MRHNA and CDR2 SNTAGT. With V trimmed by 4 bases and J by 0 bases, 4 bases remained unmatched. The CDR3 sequence is CASSGQGLSTDTQYF. The CDR3 DNA sequence: TGTGCCAGCAGTGGACAGGGCCTCAGCACAGATACGCAGTATTTT.

A few counts support this clone. The chain recombines TRBV5-1 with TRBJ2-7; a possible D gene is TRBD2 (6 bases). The length of the CDR3 is 16 residues. Germline values: CDR1 SGHRS, CDR2 YFSETQ. Trimming stripped 0 bases from V and 3 bases from J, with 16 bases between. The CDR3 nucleotides read TGCGCCAGCAGCTTGGCTGGAGCGGGCAACCTCTACGAGCAGTACTTC. This gives the protein CASSLAGAGNLYEQYF.

The chain joins TRBV18 to TRBJ2-5; D not certain. The V end was cut by 2 bases, the J end by 5 bases, with 6 bases between. In germline, CDR1 is KGHSH, CDR2 LQKENI. The CDR3 loop spans 12 amino acids. The CDR3 DNA follows: TGTGCCAGCTCACCAAGTTTGGAGACCCAGTACTTC. It encodes CASSPSLETQYF.

This clone was found once. The chain links TRBV7-6 to TRBJ2-5; the match to TRBD1 covers 10 bases. The J segment lost 5 bases and the V segment lost 6 bases, leaving 6 bases of the junction unmatched. Per the germline V gene, CDR1 is SGHVS and CDR2 is FNYEAQ. This CDR3 is 14 amino acids long. CDR3 loop: CASRPGTGDETQYF. CDR3 DNA sequence: TGTGCCAGCAGACCCGGGACAGGGGATGAGACCCAGTACTTC.

The sample holds a few counts of this clone. The chain links TRBV6-5 to TRBJ2-7, with 9 bases lining up with TRBD1. The V gene's germline CDR1 is MNHEY and CDR2 SVGAGI. The CDR3 has 15 amino acids. Trimming cost V 6 bases and J 1 base; bases outside gene matches: 7. The CDR3, as DNA: TGTGCCAGCAGCAGAGACAGGGGGATTTCCTACGAGCAGTACTTC. Amino acid sequence: CASSRDRGISYEQYF.

This clone was observed once. The J gene is TRBJ2-2, the V gene TRBV19; TRBD1 aligns across 7 bases. With 5 bases clipped from V and 4 bases from J, the junction kept 10 bases outside the gene matches. CDR1 LNHDA and CDR2 SQIVND come from the germline V gene (reference sequence). The CDR3 has 16 residues. CDR3 bases: TGTGCCAGTAGTGTCCGACAGGGAAGGTCCACCGGGGAGCTGTTTTTT. It codes for CASSVRQGRSTGELFF.

A single count supports this clone. This chain links TRBV5-6 with TRBJ2-3; D is perhaps TRBD1 (6 bases). Trimming pared 4 bases from V and 2 bases from J, leaving 14 bases between. Germline V gene lookup returns CDR1 SGHDT and CDR2 YYEEEE. This CDR3 spans 15 amino acids. CDR3 in DNA: TGTGCCAGCAGCCCATACAGGGAATTCACAGATACGCAGTATTTT. Amino acid sequence: CASSPYREFTDTQYF. The whole variable domain, remainder taken from reference TRBV5-6 and TRBJ2-3, is DAGVTQSPTHLIKTRGQQVTLRCSPKSGHDTVSWYQQALGQGPQFIFQYYEEEERQRGNFPDRFSGHQFPNYSSELNVNALLLGDSALYLCASSPYREFTDTQYFGPGTRLTVL.

This chain uses TRBV2 with TRBJ2-5; D is unresolved. V was clipped by 3 bases and J by 4 bases, with 9 bases between them. This CDR3 spans 13 amino acids. Germline CDR1 is SNHLY and CDR2 is FYNNEI. The CDR3 DNA sequence: TGTGCCAGCAGTGAGTTAGGGCCAGAGACCCAGTACTTC. The encoded protein is CASSELGPETQYF.

The chain combines TRBV11-1 with TRBJ2-7, with 7 nucleotides matching TRBD1. The CDR3 spans 14 residues. J was trimmed by 2 bases and V by 3 bases; bases with no gene match: 4. Germline V gene sequence: CDR1 SGHAT, CDR2 FQDESV (reference sequence). CDR3 sequence reads: CASSFDRATYEQYF. CDR3 nucleotides: TGTGCCAGCAGCTTTGACAGGGCAACCTACGAGCAGTACTTC.

The chain recombines TRBV10-2 with TRBJ1-1; weak D call: TRBD1 (5 bases). This CDR3 has 14 amino acids. Trimming took off 4 bases at V and 0 bases at J, with 9 bases between the two ends. Per the germline V gene, CDR1 is WSHSY and CDR2 is SAAADI. The CDR3 reads CASSAGAMNTEAFF. The CDR3 DNA reads TGCGCCAGCAGTGCTGGGGCGATGAACACTGAAGCTTTCTTT.

The chain couples TRBV30 to TRBJ2-5; TRBD1 agrees at 7 bases. The DNA end is more similar to TRBJ2-7, so the J call may be wrong. Per the germline V gene, CDR1 is GTSNPN and CDR2 is SVGIG (reference sequence). CDR3 size: 13 residues. The chain's CDR3 is CAWGWDTGVEQYF. DNA of the CDR3: TGTGCCTGGGGTTGGGACACAGGGGTCGAGCAGTACTTC.